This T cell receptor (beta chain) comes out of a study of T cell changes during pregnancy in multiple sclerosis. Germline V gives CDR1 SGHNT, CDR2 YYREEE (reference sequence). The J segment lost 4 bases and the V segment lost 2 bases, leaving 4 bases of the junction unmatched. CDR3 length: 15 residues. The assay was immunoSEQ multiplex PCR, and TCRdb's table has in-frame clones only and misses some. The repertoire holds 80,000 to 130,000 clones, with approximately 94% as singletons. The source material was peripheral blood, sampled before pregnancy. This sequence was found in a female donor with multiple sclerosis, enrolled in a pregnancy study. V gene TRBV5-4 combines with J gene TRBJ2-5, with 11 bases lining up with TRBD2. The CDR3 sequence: CASSFGTSGGETQYF. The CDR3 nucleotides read TGTGCCAGCAGCTTCGGCACTAGCGGGGGAGAGACCCAGTACTTC.